This T cell receptor beta chain was obtained from a study of T-cell memory formation after mild COVID-19. General observations from the study: Clones that contracted from day 15 to 85 were balanced CD4/CD8, while later expanders leaned CD4+.

The trim removed 6 bases at V and 0 bases at J, leaving 7 bases unmatched. The CDR3 covers 15 residues. Germline CDR1 is SGHTA and CDR2 is FQGNSA. This clonotype was recorded a few times. What it recognizes is unknown. Each CDR3 protein gets one entry after TCRdb re-called the 5' RACE reads with MiXCR. The profile shows fewer than 200,000 distinct CDR3 sequences, 10% to 15% of them singletons. The source is a man aged 18 to 29 who had mild COVID-19 (a few samples of this study predate the infection). Cell type and time point are not known. This chain connects TRBV7-2 to TRBJ2-7; the match to TRBD1 covers 8 bases. The specimen was PBMCs or a T cell subset sorted from them (not recorded which). The CDR3: CASRITGGSSYEQYF. For the CDR3, the DNA is TGTGCCAGCAGGATTACAGGGGGGAGCTCCTACGAGCAGTACTTC. The entire variable domain, with the rest obtained from reference TRBV7-2 and TRBJ2-7, is as follows: GAGVSQSPSNKVTEKGKDVELRCDPISGHTALYWYRQSLGQGLEFLIYFQGNSAPDKSGLPSDRFSAERTGGSVSTLTIQRTQQEDSAVYLCASRITGGSSYEQYFGPGTRLTVT.